The 27 T cell receptor beta chains in this list originate from one sample, sequenced in a study of shared clonotypes between healthy human individuals (TCRdb year 2020). The library came from the immunoSEQ multiplex PCR assay. What TCRdb holds here is the immuneACCESS table cut down to in-frame rearrangements. Part of the clones is not present; checked against another copy, under half of the missing clones reflect an unresolved V gene, and the others are unexplained. In this sample the table shows some 2,000,000 clones, around 96% of which occur a single time. The top ten clones comprise roughly 1% of the sample. CD8 naive samples were obtained by positive selection for CCR7 among CD45RO-negative cells, yielding a CD45RA+CCR7+ population from which TemRA cells were excluded. The sample taken for sequencing was naive CD8+ T cells sorted from blood. What this sample's cell subset or site label stands for: CD45RA+CCR7+. The source of these receptors is a man in his late teens or twenties in good health.

V is TRBV27 and J is TRBJ2-5, with 11 nucleotides matching TRBD2. The CDR3 length is 18 residues. Trimming at V came to 0 bases and at J to 7 bases, leaving 13 bases not matched to a gene. CDR1 is MNHEY, CDR2 SMNVEV, per germline (reference sequence). The CDR3 coding sequence is TGTGCCAGCAGTTTATCCCCCGGGGTAGCGGGGGGGGTCGGGACCCAGTACTTC. It codes for CASSLSPGVAGGVGTQYF.

About this clone itself: This sample includes further DNA sequences coding for the same CDR3. The chain carries TRBV5-1 and TRBJ2-7; D not certain. Trimming removed 0 bases at V and 1 base at J, with 8 bases between. CDR1 and CDR2 (germline): SGHRS, YFSETQ. The CDR3 loop spans 14 amino acids. CDR3 DNA sequence: TGCGCCAGCAGCTTGGGCTCGTCTTCCTACGAGCAGTACTTC. The encoded protein is CASSLGSSSYEQYF.

The chain carries TRBV9 and TRBJ2-7; TRBD1 is a possible D gene (6 bases). The germline V gene encodes CDR1 SGDLS and CDR2 YYNGEE. CDR3 length equals 15 residues. The V end lost 3 bases, the J end lost 4 bases, and 17 bases lay between the germline ends. This chain's CDR3 is CASSAGDISYYEQYF. The CDR3 DNA sequence: TGTGCCAGCAGCGCCGGGGACATTAGCTATTACGAGCAGTACTTC. Complete variable domain (other parts from reference TRBV9 and TRBJ2-7): DSGVTQTPKHLITATGQRVTLRCSPRSGDLSVYWYQQSLDQGLQFLIQYYNGEERAKGNILERFSAQQFPDLHSELNLSSLELGDSALYFCASSAGDISYYEQYFGPGTRLTVT.

This CDR3 reads CASSEESAGENYEQYF. CDR3 nucleotide sequence: TGTGCCAGCAGTGAAGAAAGTGCGGGGGAAAACTACGAGCAGTACTTC. V gene TRBV6-1 combines with J gene TRBJ2-7, with 7 bases identical to TRBD2. This CDR3 region has 16 residues. The junction had 9 bases not matched to a gene; V was cut back by 1 base and J by 3 bases. Germline loops: CDR1 MNHNS, CDR2 SASEGT.

The chain is built from TRBV29-1 and TRBJ1-1; D call uncertain. CDR3 size: 11 residues. Deletions cut 2 bases from V and 4 bases from J, with 5 bases between. The germline V gene encodes CDR1 SQVTM and CDR2 ANQGSEA. The CDR3 DNA reads as TGCAGCGTTGAATATATCACTGAAGCTTTCTTT. Protein product: CSVEYITEAFF.

The V and J genes are TRBV27 and TRBJ1-6; D is unresolved. Germline CDR1 and CDR2: MNHEY and SMNVEV (reference sequence). The CDR3 spans 16 residues. V shed 2 bases and J shed 10 bases, with 18 bases lying between them. CDR3 nucleotide sequence: TGTGCCAGCAGTTTAGAGTGGCCCACCATTTACTCACCCCTCCACTTT. Residues: CASSLEWPTIYSPLHF.

The chain links TRBV10-2 to TRBJ1-3; tentatively, D is TRBD1 (6 bases). From germline, CDR1 is WSHSY and CDR2 SAAADI. The CDR3 runs to 14 residues. V was trimmed by 5 bases and J by 2 bases, leaving 10 bases between them. In nucleotides, the CDR3 is TGCGCCAGCAGTCTACAGGGAACTGGAAACACCATATATTTT. Its translation is CASSLQGTGNTIYF.

The chain uses TRBV9 and TRBJ1-4; 9 bases are shared with TRBD1. This CDR3 is built from 16 residues. V was pared by 0 bases and J by 8 bases, with 8 bases of the junction left unmatched. Germline lookup yields CDR1 SGDLS and CDR2 YYNGEE. The CDR3 DNA sequence: TGTGCCAGCAGCGTAGGTGGCGGGACAGGGAACGAAAAACTGTTTTTT. This gives the protein CASSVGGGTGNEKLFF.

About this clone itself: This sample also contains other DNA sequences that code for the same CDR3. The chain couples TRBV13 to TRBJ2-7; D unresolved. V lost 4 bases and J lost 0, with 10 bases in between. The CDR3 totals 14 residues. Germline V gives CDR1 PRHDT, CDR2 FYEKMQ (reference sequence). The CDR3 loop reads CASSSRGSSYEQYF. Here the CDR3 DNA reads TGTGCCAGCAGCTCTAGAGGCAGCTCCTACGAGCAGTACTTC. Based on the CDR3 plus reference TRBV13 and TRBJ2-7, the full variable domain is AAGVIQSPRHLIKEKRETATLKCYPIPRHDTVYWYQQGPGQDPQFLISFYEKMQSDKGSIPDRFSAQQFSDYHSELNMSSLELGDSALYFCASSSRGSSYEQYFGPGTRLTVT.

The chain combines TRBV9 with TRBJ1-3; D is unresolved. Per the germline V gene, CDR1 is SGDLS and CDR2 is YYNGEE. The CDR3 is made up of 16 amino acids. Trimming took off 0 bases at V and 0 bases at J, with 10 bases between the two ends. Here the CDR3 DNA reads TGTGCCAGCAGCGTAGATCTGACCGACTCTGGAAACACCATATATTTT. Amino acid sequence: CASSVDLTDSGNTIYF.

The V call is TRBV6-5, the J call TRBJ2-7; D possibly corresponds to TRBD1 (6 bases). This CDR3 is 16 amino acids long. Trimming took 2 bases from V and 2 from J, leaving 16 bases between them. The V gene's germline CDR1 is MNHEY and CDR2 SVGAGI. The CDR3 nucleotides are TGTGCCAGCAGTTACCAGGCAGGGGCGTTGACCTACGAGCAGTACTTC. Encoded protein: CASSYQAGALTYEQYF.

The chain links TRBV7-6 to TRBJ2-3; the D is unclear. CDR3 length: 13 amino acids. The germline V and J ends were trimmed by 3 bases and 2 bases, with 6 bases remaining between them. Germline V gene lookup returns CDR1 SGHVS and CDR2 FNYEAQ. The chain's CDR3 is CASSLGVTDTQYF. The CDR3 region has the DNA TGTGCCAGCAGCTTGGGTGTCACAGATACGCAGTATTTT.

As for this clone: Other DNA variants within this sample encode the same CDR3. The chain couples TRBV28 to TRBJ1-2, with TRBD1 as a possible D gene (6 bases). V was clipped by 2 bases and J by 7 bases, with 14 bases between them. This CDR3 is built from 14 residues. Germline V gene data show CDR1 as MDHEN and CDR2 as SYDVKM. The CDR3 bases are TGTGCCAGCAGTTTAAGGGGAGGGGGGCTTGGCTACACCTTC. Translated: CASSLRGGGLGYTF.

This chain uses TRBV5-1 with TRBJ2-7; TRBD1 matches 7 bases. The CDR3 has 14 residues. The germline CDR1 and CDR2 sequences are SGHRS and YFSETQ. The J segment lost 2 bases and the V segment lost 4 bases, leaving 6 bases of the junction unmatched. CDR3 in amino acids: CASSDTGAAYEQYF. DNA of the CDR3: TGCGCCAGCAGCGACACAGGGGCGGCCTACGAGCAGTACTTC.

The rearrangement joins TRBV6-1 to TRBJ1-6; possible D gene TRBD1, 5 bases. The germline CDR1 and CDR2 sequences are MNHNS and SASEGT. Trimming stripped 1 base from V and 9 bases from J, with 16 bases between. CDR3 length equals 16 residues. CDR3 in amino acids: CASSEVPGGDFSPLHF. The CDR3 region has the DNA TGTGCCAGCAGTGAAGTGCCAGGAGGGGATTTTTCACCCCTCCACTTT.

V is TRBV18 and J is TRBJ2-7, with a possible D match to TRBD1 (6 bases). Deletions cut 5 bases from V and 3 bases from J, with 20 bases between. Germline V gene data show CDR1 as KGHSH and CDR2 as LQKENI. The CDR3 spans 16 residues. The CDR3 DNA reads TGTGCCAGCTCAACGAACGCCGGCACAGGGATCTACGAGCAGTACTTC. It yields the protein CASSTNAGTGIYEQYF.

The chain joins TRBV6-5 to TRBJ2-5, with TRBD2 matching over 7 bases. Germline-derived CDR1 and CDR2 are MNHEY and SVGAGI. The trim removed 0 bases at V and 1 base at J, leaving 5 bases unmatched. The length of the CDR3 is 16 residues. For the CDR3, the DNA is TGTGCCAGCAGTTACTCCCCCCTAGCGGTCCAAGAGACCCAGTACTTC. Protein sequence: CASSYSPLAVQETQYF.

The chain links TRBV4-1 to TRBJ2-7, with 7 bases matching TRBD2. The length of the CDR3 is 16 residues. Germline CDR1 and CDR2: MGHRA and YSYEKL. V was clipped by 3 bases and J by 1 base; unmatched bases: 9. In nucleotides, the CDR3 is TGCGCCAGCAGCCAGGAGCTCACTAGCGTATCCTACGAGCAGTACTTC. It codes for CASSQELTSVSYEQYF.

The rearrangement uses TRBV19 and TRBJ2-7; D gene unclear. The CDR3 sequence is 13 residues long. The V gene's germline CDR1 is LNHDA and CDR2 SQIVND (reference sequence). Trimming cost V 5 bases and J 3 bases, with 11 bases left between them. CDR3 sequence: CASSEAVIYEQYF. In DNA, the CDR3 is TGTGCCAGTAGTGAGGCAGTGATCTACGAGCAGTACTTC. The complete variable domain, with remaining parts taken from reference TRBV19 and TRBJ2-7, reads DGGITQSPKYLFRKEGQNVTLSCEQNLNHDAMYWYRQDPGQGLRLIYYSQIVNDFQKGDIAEGYSVSREKKESFPLTVTSAQKNPTAFYLCASSEAVIYEQYFGPGTRLTVT.

The rearrangement joins TRBV7-6 to TRBJ1-2; D ambiguous. The germline V gene has CDR1 SGHVS and CDR2 FNYEAQ. The CDR3 is 13 amino acids. Between the trimmed V and J ends, which lost 5 bases and 9 bases, there was a span of 16 bases. CDR3 sequence: CASSPGEGRSYTF. Written as DNA, the CDR3 is TGTGCCAGCAGCCCCGGGGAGGGTAGGAGCTACACCTTC.

The CDR3 DNA follows: TGTGCCAGTTGCCAACCGGGACAGGGTTTGTCCGAGCAGTACTTC. As protein: CASCQPGQGLSEQYF. V usage is TRBV19 and J usage is TRBJ2-7, with TRBD1 matching over 9 bases. The CDR3 has 15 amino acids. The germline V gene encodes CDR1 LNHDA and CDR2 SQIVND (reference sequence). V trimming: 8 bases; J trimming: 6 bases; junction bases outside the gene matches: 14.

The chain links TRBV7-9 to TRBJ1-1, with 7 bases lining up with TRBD1. Trimming cost V 7 bases and J 0 bases; bases outside gene matches: 11. The CDR3 runs to 16 residues. CDR1 and CDR2 from the germline V gene are SEHNR and FQNEAQ (reference sequence). The DNA of the CDR3 is TGTGCCAGCACCCATCTCCGGGACAGAATGAACACTGAAGCTTTCTTT. Translated: CASTHLRDRMNTEAFF.

DNA for the CDR3: TGCGCCAGCAGCCAAGAGTACCTCCGGGATTTCAAAAACATTCAGTACTTC. It translates to CASSQEYLRDFKNIQYF. The rearrangement links TRBV4-1 to TRBJ2-4, with a tentative D call TRBD2 (5 bases). Germline CDR1 MGHRA, CDR2 YSYEKL. This CDR3 contains 17 residues. Trimming removed 0 bases from V and 3 bases from J, with 15 bases in between.

The V gene is TRBV6-5, the J gene TRBJ1-3; D possibly corresponds to TRBD1 (5 bases). The CDR3 runs 14 residues. Germline lookup yields CDR1 MNHEY and CDR2 SVGAGI. The germline V and J ends were trimmed by 6 bases and 4 bases, with 13 bases remaining between them. For the CDR3, the DNA is TGTGCCAGCAGGTCGACCGGGACGGGAAACACCATATATTTT. This gives the protein CASRSTGTGNTIYF.

This chain links TRBV28 with TRBJ2-5; D gene uncertain. The V gene's germline CDR1 is MDHEN and CDR2 SYDVKM. V gave up 5 bases and J gave up 1 base, with 11 bases separating them. The CDR3 contains 14 residues. As DNA, the CDR3 is TGTGCCAGCAGTCCCGTGGTGGGCCAAGAGACCCAGTACTTC. Translated, it gives CASSPVVGQETQYF.

The V and J genes are TRBV7-6 and TRBJ2-7; unclear D gene. The germline V gene encodes CDR1 SGHVS and CDR2 FNYEAQ. The V gene lost 0 bases and the J gene lost 2 bases, with 8 bases spanning the gap. The CDR3 has 14 amino acids. CDR3 region: CASSLAGDTYEQYF. CDR3 DNA sequence: TGTGCCAGCAGCTTAGCTGGAGATACCTACGAGCAGTACTTC.

With respect to this clone: The sample has other DNA sequences that encode this CDR3 too. The V gene is TRBV6-5, the J gene TRBJ1-3; D is undetermined. CDR1 is MNHEY, CDR2 SVGAGI, per germline. The CDR3 sequence is 15 residues long. Trimming shortened V by 2 bases and J by 4 bases, and 12 bases separated the two germline ends. The DNA of the CDR3 is TGTGCCAGCAGTTACGGGCTGGGGTCGGGAAACACCATATATTTT. It yields the protein CASSYGLGSGNTIYF.